Listed here are 4 T cell receptor beta chains from one sample, sequenced in a study of blood T cells in healthy people across ages. Primed by a sample-barcoded 5' primer and a J-beta primer mix, a second PCR proceeded for 7 to 11 cycles. Via MiXCR, TCRdb re-called the 5' RACE reads, giving one row per CDR3 protein. Here the sample spans 270,000 or so distinct CDR3 sequences, 27% being singletons. Sample: blood. The source is a woman in her seventies in good health.

The V and J genes are TRBV12-3 or TRBV12-4 and TRBJ2-1, with TRBD2 matching 8 bases. CDR3 size: 13 residues. V lost 6 bases, J lost 6 bases, and 4 bases stayed unmatched. CDR3 loop: CASRPGTSNEQFF. As DNA, the CDR3 is TGTGCCAGCAGGCCCGGGACTAGCAATGAGCAGTTCTTC.

This clonotype occurred a few times. The rearrangement joins TRBV6-6 to TRBJ1-4; TRBD1 aligns across 8 bases. Germline CDR1 is MNHNY and CDR2 is SVGAGI (reference sequence). This CDR3 comprises 15 residues. V shed 5 bases and J 7 bases; nucleotides not matched to a gene: 9. CDR3 in amino acids: CASSQYRGMSEKLFF. As DNA, the CDR3 is TGTGCCAGCAGTCAGTACAGGGGGATGAGTGAAAAACTGTTTTTT.

The rearrangement uses TRBV28 and TRBJ1-2, with TRBD1 matching over 8 bases. CDR1 and CDR2 from the germline V gene are MDHEN and SYDVKM. V shed 3 bases and J 7 bases; nucleotides not matched to a gene: 10. This CDR3 has 15 amino acids. The CDR3 DNA sequence: TGTGCCAGCAGTTTGCCTGGACAGGGAGCGCTTGGCTACACCTTC. This translates into CASSLPGQGALGYTF.

This clonotype turned up a few times. This rearrangement joins TRBV28 to TRBJ1-5; D not certain. Trimming took 1 base from V and 7 from J, leaving 5 bases between them. Germline assignment: CDR1 MDHEN and CDR2 SYDVKM. This CDR3 has 12 residues. Here the CDR3 DNA reads TGTGCCAGCAGTTTATCGGGCCAGCCCCAGCATTTT. Amino acids: CASSLSGQPQHF.